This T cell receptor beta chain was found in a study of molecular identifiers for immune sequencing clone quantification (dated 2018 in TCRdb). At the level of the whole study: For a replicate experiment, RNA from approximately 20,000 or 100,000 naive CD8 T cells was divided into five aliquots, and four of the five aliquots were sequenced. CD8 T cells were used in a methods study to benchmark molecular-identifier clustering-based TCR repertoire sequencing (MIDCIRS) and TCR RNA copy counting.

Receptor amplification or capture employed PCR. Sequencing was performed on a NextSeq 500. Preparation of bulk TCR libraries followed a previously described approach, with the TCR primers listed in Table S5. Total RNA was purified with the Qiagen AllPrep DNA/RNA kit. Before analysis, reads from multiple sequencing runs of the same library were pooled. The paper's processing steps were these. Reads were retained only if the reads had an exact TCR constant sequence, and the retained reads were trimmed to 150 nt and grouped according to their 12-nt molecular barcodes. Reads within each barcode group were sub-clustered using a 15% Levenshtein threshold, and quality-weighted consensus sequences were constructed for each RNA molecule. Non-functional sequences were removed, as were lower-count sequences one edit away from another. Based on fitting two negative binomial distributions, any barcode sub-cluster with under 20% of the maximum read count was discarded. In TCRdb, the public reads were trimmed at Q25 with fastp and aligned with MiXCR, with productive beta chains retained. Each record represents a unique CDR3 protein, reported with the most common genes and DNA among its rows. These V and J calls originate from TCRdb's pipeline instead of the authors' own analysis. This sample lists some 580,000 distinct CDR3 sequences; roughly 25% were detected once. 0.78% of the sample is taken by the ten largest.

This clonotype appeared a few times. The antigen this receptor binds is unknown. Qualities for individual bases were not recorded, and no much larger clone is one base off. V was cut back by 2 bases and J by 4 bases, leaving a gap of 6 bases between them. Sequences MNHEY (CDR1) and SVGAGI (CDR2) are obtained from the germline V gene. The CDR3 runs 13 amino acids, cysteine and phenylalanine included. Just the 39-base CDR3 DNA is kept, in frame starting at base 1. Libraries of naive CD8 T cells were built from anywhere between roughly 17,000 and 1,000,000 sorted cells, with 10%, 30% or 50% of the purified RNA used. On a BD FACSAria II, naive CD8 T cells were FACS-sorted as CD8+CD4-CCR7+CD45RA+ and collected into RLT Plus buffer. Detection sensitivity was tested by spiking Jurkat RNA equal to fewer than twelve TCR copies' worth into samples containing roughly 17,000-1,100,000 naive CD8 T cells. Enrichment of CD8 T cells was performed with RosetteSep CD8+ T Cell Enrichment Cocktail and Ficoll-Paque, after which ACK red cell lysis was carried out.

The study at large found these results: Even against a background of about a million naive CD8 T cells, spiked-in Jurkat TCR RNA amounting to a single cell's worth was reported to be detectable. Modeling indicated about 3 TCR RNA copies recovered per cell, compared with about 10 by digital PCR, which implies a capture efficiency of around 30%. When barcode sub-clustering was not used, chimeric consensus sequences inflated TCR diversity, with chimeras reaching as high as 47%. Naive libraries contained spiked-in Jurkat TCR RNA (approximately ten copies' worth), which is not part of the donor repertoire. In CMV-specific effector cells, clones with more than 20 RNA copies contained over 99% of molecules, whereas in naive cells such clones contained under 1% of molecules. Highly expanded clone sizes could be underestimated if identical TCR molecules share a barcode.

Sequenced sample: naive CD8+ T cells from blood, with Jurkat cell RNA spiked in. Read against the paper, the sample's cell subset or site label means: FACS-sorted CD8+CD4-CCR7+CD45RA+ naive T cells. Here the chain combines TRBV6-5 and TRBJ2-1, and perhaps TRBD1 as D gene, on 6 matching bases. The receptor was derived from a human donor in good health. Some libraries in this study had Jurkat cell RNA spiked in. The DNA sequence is TGTGCCAGCAGTTACGGACAGTACAATGAGCAGTTCTTC. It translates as CASSYGQYNEQFF.